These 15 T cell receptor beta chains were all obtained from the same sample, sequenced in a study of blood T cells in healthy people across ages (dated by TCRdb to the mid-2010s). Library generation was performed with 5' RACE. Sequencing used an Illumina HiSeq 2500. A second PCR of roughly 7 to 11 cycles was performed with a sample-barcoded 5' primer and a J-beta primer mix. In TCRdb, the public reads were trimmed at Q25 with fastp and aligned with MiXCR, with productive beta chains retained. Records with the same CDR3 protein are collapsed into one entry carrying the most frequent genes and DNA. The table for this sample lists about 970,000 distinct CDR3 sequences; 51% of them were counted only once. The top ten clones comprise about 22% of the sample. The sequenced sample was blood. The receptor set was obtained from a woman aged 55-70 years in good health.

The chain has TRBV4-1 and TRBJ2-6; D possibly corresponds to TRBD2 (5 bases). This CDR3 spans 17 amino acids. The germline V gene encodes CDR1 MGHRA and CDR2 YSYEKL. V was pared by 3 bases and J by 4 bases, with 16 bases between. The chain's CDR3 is CASSQLALWEGANVLTF. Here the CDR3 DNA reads TGCGCCAGCAGCCAGCTAGCCCTTTGGGAAGGGGCCAACGTCCTGACTTTC.

The CDR3, as DNA: TGCGCCAGCAGCCAAGTGAGGGTTCAAGAGACCCAGTACTTC. As protein: CASSQVRVQETQYF. This chain uses TRBV4-1 with TRBJ2-5; maybe TRBD2 (5 bases). Trimming took off 1 base at V and 2 bases at J, with 8 bases between the two ends. Germline-derived CDR1 and CDR2 are MGHRA and YSYEKL. The CDR3 loop spans 14 amino acids.

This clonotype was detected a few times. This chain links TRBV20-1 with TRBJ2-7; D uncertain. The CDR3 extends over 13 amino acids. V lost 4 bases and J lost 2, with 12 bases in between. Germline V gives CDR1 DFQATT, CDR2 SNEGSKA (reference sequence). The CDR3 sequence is CSAKDVSAYEQYF. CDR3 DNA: TGCAGTGCTAAGGACGTGAGCGCCTACGAGCAGTACTTC.

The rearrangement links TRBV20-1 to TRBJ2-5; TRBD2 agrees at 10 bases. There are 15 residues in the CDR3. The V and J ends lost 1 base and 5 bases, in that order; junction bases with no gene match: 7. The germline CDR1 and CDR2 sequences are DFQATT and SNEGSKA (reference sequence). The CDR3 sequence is CSARVGLAGVETQYF. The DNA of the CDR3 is TGCAGTGCTAGAGTGGGGCTAGCGGGAGTTGAGACCCAGTACTTC.

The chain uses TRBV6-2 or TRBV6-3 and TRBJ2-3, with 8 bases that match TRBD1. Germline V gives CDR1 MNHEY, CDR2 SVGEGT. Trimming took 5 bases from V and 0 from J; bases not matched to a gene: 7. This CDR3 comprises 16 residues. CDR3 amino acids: CASSPGQATSTDTQYF. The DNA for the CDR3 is TGTGCCAGCAGTCCGGGACAGGCCACTAGCACAGATACGCAGTATTTT.

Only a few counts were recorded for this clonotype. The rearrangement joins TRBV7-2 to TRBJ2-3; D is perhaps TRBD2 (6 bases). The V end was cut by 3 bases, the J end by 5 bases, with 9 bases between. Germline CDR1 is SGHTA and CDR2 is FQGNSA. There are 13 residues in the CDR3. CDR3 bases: TGTGCCAGCAGCTTTGTGGGGGGAGATACGCAGTATTTT. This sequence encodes CASSFVGGDTQYF.

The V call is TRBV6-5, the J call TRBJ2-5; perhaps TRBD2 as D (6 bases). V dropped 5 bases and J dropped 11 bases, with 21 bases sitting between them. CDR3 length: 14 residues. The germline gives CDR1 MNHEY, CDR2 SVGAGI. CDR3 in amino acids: CASSDTGVGLEQYF. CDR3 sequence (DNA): TGTGCCAGCAGTGATACGGGAGTGGGGTTGGAGCAGTACTTC.

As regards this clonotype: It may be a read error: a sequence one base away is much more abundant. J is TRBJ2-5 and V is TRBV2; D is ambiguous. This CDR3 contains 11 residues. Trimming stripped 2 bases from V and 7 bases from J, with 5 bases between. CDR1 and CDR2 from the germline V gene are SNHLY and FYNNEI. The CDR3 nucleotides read TGTGCCAGCAGTGAAATGGGGACCCAGTACTTC. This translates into CASSEMGTQYF.

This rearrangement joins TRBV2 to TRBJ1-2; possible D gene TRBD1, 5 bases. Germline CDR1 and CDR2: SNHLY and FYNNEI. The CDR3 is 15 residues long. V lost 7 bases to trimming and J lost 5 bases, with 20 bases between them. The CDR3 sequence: CASTQGRDRLYGYTF. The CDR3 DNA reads TGTGCCAGCACCCAAGGTCGGGACCGATTATATGGCTACACCTTC.

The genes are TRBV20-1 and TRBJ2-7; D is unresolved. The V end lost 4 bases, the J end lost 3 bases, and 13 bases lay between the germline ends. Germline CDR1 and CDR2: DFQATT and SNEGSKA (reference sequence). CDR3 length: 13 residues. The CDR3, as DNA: TGCAGTGCTATGAGTCTAACCAGCTACGAGCAGTACTTC. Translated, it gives CSAMSLTSYEQYF.

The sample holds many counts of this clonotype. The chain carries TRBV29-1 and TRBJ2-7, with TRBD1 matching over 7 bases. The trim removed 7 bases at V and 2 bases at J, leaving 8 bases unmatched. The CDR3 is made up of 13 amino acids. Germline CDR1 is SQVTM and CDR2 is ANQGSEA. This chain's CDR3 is CSALGQTTYEQYF. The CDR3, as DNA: TGCAGCGCCCTGGGACAGACCACCTACGAGCAGTACTTC.

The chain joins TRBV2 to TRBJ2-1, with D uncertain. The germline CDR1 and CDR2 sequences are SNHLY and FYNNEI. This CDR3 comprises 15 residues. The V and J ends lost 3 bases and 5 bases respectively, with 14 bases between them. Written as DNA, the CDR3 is TGTGCCAGCAGTGATGGACCTTTCCCCCACAATGAGCAGTTCTTC. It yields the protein CASSDGPFPHNEQFF.

In nucleotides, the CDR3 is TGTGCCAGCAGCTTAGTGTTTGGAACTGAAGCTTTCTTT. Translation: CASSLVFGTEAFF. This chain connects TRBV11-2 to TRBJ1-1; D gene ambiguous. CDR3 length: 13 residues. CDR1 and CDR2 from the germline V gene are SGHAT and FQNNGV. Trimming took off 1 base at V and 5 bases at J, with 8 bases between the two ends. The whole variable domain, remainder taken from reference TRBV11-2 and TRBJ1-1, is EAGVAQSPRYKIIEKRQSVAFWCNPISGHATLYWYQQILGQGPKLLIQFQNNGVVDDSQLPKDRFSAERLKGVDSTLKIQPAKLEDSAVYLCASSLVFGTEAFFGQGTRLTVV.

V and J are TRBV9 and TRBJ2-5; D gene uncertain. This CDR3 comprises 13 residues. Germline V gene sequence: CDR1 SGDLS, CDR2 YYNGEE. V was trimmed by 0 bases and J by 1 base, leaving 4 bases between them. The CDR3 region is CASSVAPQETQYF. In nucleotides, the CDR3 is TGTGCCAGCAGCGTAGCACCCCAAGAGACCCAGTACTTC.

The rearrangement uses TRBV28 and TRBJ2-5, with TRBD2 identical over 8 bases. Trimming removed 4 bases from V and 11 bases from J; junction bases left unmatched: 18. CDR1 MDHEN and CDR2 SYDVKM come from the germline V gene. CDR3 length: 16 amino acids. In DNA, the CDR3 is TGTGCCAGCAGTTCCGGCGGGAGGAGCGGGGTGTGGGAGCAGTACTTC. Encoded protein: CASSSGGRSGVWEQYF.